These 24 T cell receptor beta chains came from one sample sequenced in a study of cytomegalovirus exposure and HLA in healthy donors. A multiplex PCR was run with 60 Vbeta primers and 13 Jbeta primers. TCRdb's copy holds only in-frame clones and misses some; the assay was immunoSEQ multiplex PCR. The sample lists some 130,000 clones, more than 65% seen once, with 2.6% in the top ten. Sequencing was done on a sample of PBMCs. The source of these receptors is a woman aged 60-75 years in good health and CMV-seropositive.

This clone was recorded only once. V gene TRBV5-1 combines with J gene TRBJ1-5; the D gene is possibly TRBD1 (6 bases). The CDR3 loop spans 15 amino acids. Trimming pared 0 bases from V and 7 bases from J, leaving 14 bases between. Per the germline V gene, CDR1 is SGHRS and CDR2 is YFSETQ. CDR3 region: CASSLDGGQGQPQHF. The CDR3 DNA sequence: TGCGCCAGCAGCTTGGACGGGGGGCAGGGACAGCCCCAGCATTTT.

The chain has TRBV6-1 and TRBJ1-3; possible D gene TRBD1, 6 bases. Germline V gene sequence: CDR1 MNHNS, CDR2 SASEGT. This CDR3 has 16 residues. V shed 2 bases and J shed 8 bases, with 19 bases lying between them. CDR3 sequence reads: CASSEPKTGLGYTIYF. CDR3 DNA sequence: TGTGCCAGCAGTGAACCTAAGACAGGCCTGGGGTACACCATATATTTT.

Points on this clone: The same CDR3 arises from other DNA sequences in this sample as well. This chain uses TRBV5-1 with TRBJ2-3, with D perhaps matching TRBD2 (6 bases). This CDR3 is 15 amino acids long. The germline V gene encodes CDR1 SGHRS and CDR2 YFSETQ. Trimming stripped 0 bases from V and 1 base from J, with 9 bases between. The CDR3 loop reads CASSLGGGGTDTQYF. For the CDR3, the DNA is TGCGCCAGCAGCTTGGGGGGCGGGGGCACAGATACGCAGTATTTT.

CDR3 DNA sequence: TGTGCCAGTAGTCCAAGCGATCTCAACACCGGGGAGCTGTTTTTT. It is translated as CASSPSDLNTGELFF. This chain uses TRBV19 with TRBJ2-2; no definite D call. This CDR3 comprises 15 residues. Deletions cut 5 bases from V and 2 bases from J, with 12 bases between. Germline V gene lookup returns CDR1 LNHDA and CDR2 SQIVND (reference sequence).

The chain links TRBV9 to TRBJ2-5, with 8 bases identical to TRBD2. The junction had 2 bases not matched to a gene; V was cut back by 0 bases and J by 1 base. Looked up from germline, CDR1 is SGDLS and CDR2 is YYNGEE. The CDR3 extends over 15 amino acids. The CDR3 here is CASSVAAGVQETQYF. The CDR3 DNA follows: TGTGCCAGCAGCGTAGCAGCGGGGGTCCAAGAGACCCAGTACTTC.

This clone occurred a few times. This chain connects TRBV5-1 to TRBJ1-1; D unresolved. Trimming took off 0 bases at V and 10 bases at J, with 10 bases between the two ends. This CDR3 region has 12 residues. In germline, CDR1 is SGHRS, CDR2 YFSETQ. DNA of the CDR3: TGCGCCAGCAGCTTGGAGGGTGAGGGAGCTTTCTTT. It codes for CASSLEGEGAFF.

The gene calls are TRBV7-9 and TRBJ2-5, with 8 bases fitting TRBD1. The germline CDR1 and CDR2 sequences are SEHNR and FQNEAQ (reference sequence). This CDR3 has 14 residues. V was clipped by 2 bases and J by 5 bases; unmatched bases: 4. The CDR3 loop reads CASSLINRGETQYF. CDR3 nucleotides: TGTGCCAGCAGCTTAATTAACAGGGGGGAGACCCAGTACTTC.

The CDR3 here is CASSLSGGAGAGELFF. The CDR3 nucleotides are TGTGCCAGCAGCTTGAGCGGGGGGGCAGGGGCCGGGGAGCTGTTTTTT. The V and J genes are TRBV7-6 and TRBJ2-2, with 10 positions matching TRBD2. This CDR3 region has 16 residues. Germline CDR1 and CDR2: SGHVS and FNYEAQ. V lost 3 bases, J lost 6 bases, and 7 bases stayed unmatched.

This clone was seen a single time. V gene TRBV10-3 combines with J gene TRBJ1-5, with no clear D. The CDR3 loop spans 21 amino acids. V was clipped by 4 bases and J by 3 bases, with 31 bases between them. Germline CDR1 ENHRY, CDR2 SYGVKD. CDR3 nucleotide sequence: TGTGCCATCAGTGGGTCAGGTGGGAGGGTTGGAACACTCACACACAATCAGCCCCAGCATTTT. Translation: CAISGSGGRVGTLTHNQPQHF.

This clone occurred once. The V and J genes are TRBV7-9 and TRBJ1-1; D perhaps matches TRBD1 (6 bases). Between the trimmed V and J ends, which lost 6 bases and 6 bases, there was a span of 14 bases. The CDR3 is 13 amino acids. Germline V lookup: CDR1 SEHNR, CDR2 FQNEAQ (reference sequence). The CDR3 protein is CASSPDSGAEAFF. CDR3 DNA sequence: TGTGCCAGCAGTCCGGACAGCGGGGCTGAAGCTTTCTTT.

The chain couples TRBV7-3 to TRBJ1-2; a weak D match, TRBD1 (5 bases). Germline V gene data show CDR1 as SGHTA and CDR2 as FQGTGA. The CDR3 loop spans 14 amino acids. The V end was cut by 5 bases, the J end by 2 bases, with 12 bases between. DNA for the CDR3: TGTGCCAGCAGCCCAGGGATTTCCAACTATGGCTACACCTTC. Translating it yields CASSPGISNYGYTF.

The chain combines TRBV2 with TRBJ1-4, with TRBD1 as a possible D gene (6 bases). Germline V gene sequence: CDR1 SNHLY, CDR2 FYNNEI. The CDR3 runs to 14 residues. V lost 6 bases and J 8 bases, leaving 16 bases between the germline ends. The chain's CDR3 is CASSLTGMGEKLFF. Here the CDR3 DNA reads TGTGCCAGCAGCCTAACAGGGATGGGGGAAAAACTGTTTTTT. Filled out from reference TRBV2 and TRBJ1-4, the complete variable domain reads EPEVTQTPSHQVTQMGQEVILRCVPISNHLYFYWYRQILGQKVEFLVSFYNNEISEKSEIFDDQFSVERPDGSNFTLKIRSTKLEDSAMYFCASSLTGMGEKLFFGSGTQLSVL.

This chain joins TRBV5-1 and TRBJ2-7; 8 bases are a match to TRBD1. Losses at the gene ends were 5 bases for V and 4 bases for J; bases not matched to a gene: 5. Germline V gene lookup returns CDR1 SGHRS and CDR2 YFSETQ. CDR3 length: 13 residues. The CDR3 coding sequence is TGCGCCAGCAGGGAGGACAGGGAATACGAGCAGTACTTC. Translating gives CASREDREYEQYF.

The rearrangement joins TRBV6-1 to TRBJ1-1, with no clear D. The V and J ends lost 6 bases and 7 bases respectively, with 9 bases between them. The CDR3 runs to 11 residues. Germline CDR1 is MNHNS and CDR2 is SASEGT. The DNA of the CDR3 is TGTGCCAGCAGAATAAATAATGAAGCTTTCTTT. Protein product: CASRINNEAFF.

The CDR3 DNA is TGCAGCGTTGGTGTAGGGGGTAAGGATCAGCCCCAGCATTTT. Its protein product is CSVGVGGKDQPQHF. This chain links TRBV29-1 with TRBJ1-5; possibly TRBD1 for D (6 bases). V was shortened by 4 bases and J by 5 bases, with 15 bases between the two germline ends. The germline gives CDR1 SQVTM, CDR2 ANQGSEA. The CDR3 is 14 amino acids.

The table lists this clone with a count of one. The V and J genes are TRBV7-8 and TRBJ2-7; TRBD1 matches at 8 bases. With V trimmed by 0 bases and J by 6 bases, 4 bases remained unmatched. This CDR3 comprises 14 residues. CDR1 is SGHVS, CDR2 FQNEAQ, per germline. The CDR3 region has the DNA TGTGCCAGCAGCTTAGCCCGGACAGGGATCGAGCAGTACTTC. It yields the protein CASSLARTGIEQYF.

V and J are TRBV6-1 and TRBJ1-3, with 7 bases matching TRBD1. J gave up 4 bases and V 8 bases, and 8 bases lay outside the gene matches. The CDR3 is 14 amino acids. Germline V gives CDR1 MNHNS, CDR2 SASEGT. CDR3 sequence (DNA): TGTGCCAGCCATCAATGGGACAGAGGAAACACCATATATTTT. As protein: CASHQWDRGNTIYF.

The rearrangement joins TRBV5-1 to TRBJ1-2; the D gene is possibly TRBD1 (6 bases). The CDR3 runs 13 residues. The V end lost 0 bases, the J end lost 6 bases, and 9 bases lay between the germline ends. Germline CDR1 reads SGHRS; CDR2 reads YFSETQ. DNA for the CDR3: TGCGCCAGCAGCTTGGTAGAGGGGGATGGCTACACCTTC. This codes for CASSLVEGDGYTF.

The gene calls are TRBV5-1 and TRBJ2-2; the D gene is possibly TRBD1 (5 bases). Germline CDR1 is SGHRS and CDR2 is YFSETQ. There are 15 residues in the CDR3. Trimming removed 0 bases from V and 7 bases from J, with 13 bases in between. The CDR3, as DNA: TGCGCCAGCAGCTTGGTCATGGGGCCCGGCGGGGAGCTGTTTTTT. Its translation is CASSLVMGPGGELFF. Full variable domain (remainder filled in from reference TRBV5-1 and TRBJ2-2): KAGVTQTPRYLIKTRGQQVTLSCSPISGHRSVSWYQQTPGQGLQFLFEYFSETQRNKGNFPGRFSGRQFSNSRSEMNVSTLELGDSALYLCASSLVMGPGGELFFGEGSRLTVL.

Only one count was recorded for this clone. This CDR3 is also generated by other DNA sequences in the sample. The chain has TRBV5-1 and TRBJ1-5; TRBD1 might be the D (6 bases). There are 14 residues in the CDR3. CDR1 and CDR2 (germline): SGHRS, YFSETQ. Trimming pared 4 bases from V and 3 bases from J, leaving 11 bases between. The CDR3 loop reads CASSPQGFNQPQHF. CDR3 sequence (DNA): TGCGCCAGCAGCCCTCAGGGGTTCAATCAGCCCCAGCATTTT.

The chain is built from TRBV5-1 and TRBJ1-3; D may be TRBD1 (5 bases). Trimming removed 4 bases at V and 2 bases at J, with 10 bases between. Germline-derived CDR1 and CDR2 are SGHRS and YFSETQ. The length of the CDR3 is 14 residues. CDR3: CASSDRQPGNTIYF. The CDR3 nucleotides read TGCGCCAGCAGCGACAGACAACCTGGAAACACCATATATTTT.

The chain links TRBV2 to TRBJ1-5, with TRBD1 as a possible D gene (5 bases). This CDR3 has 14 amino acids. The germline V gene has CDR1 SNHLY and CDR2 FYNNEI. Between the trimmed V and J ends, which lost 6 bases and 1 base, there was a span of 10 bases. DNA of the CDR3: TGTGCCAGCAGCACAGGCCCCAGCAATCAGCCCCAGCATTTT. Protein: CASSTGPSNQPQHF.

This rearrangement joins TRBV2 to TRBJ2-5; D is perhaps TRBD2 (6 bases). V lost 5 bases, J lost 5 bases, and 12 bases lay in between. The CDR3 contains 13 residues. Germline CDR1 SNHLY, CDR2 FYNNEI. CDR3 DNA sequence: TGTGCCAGCAGTCCTCTAGCGAGGGAGACCCAGTACTTC. Its protein product is CASSPLARETQYF.

This chain joins TRBV29-1 and TRBJ1-3; D unresolved. Germline V lookup: CDR1 SQVTM, CDR2 ANQGSEA. Deletions cut 6 bases from V and 2 bases from J, with 11 bases between. The CDR3 is made up of 13 amino acids. CDR3 sequence (DNA): TGCAGCGTCCCCGGAGGAGCTGGAAACACCATATATTTT. Amino acid sequence: CSVPGGAGNTIYF.